This T cell receptor (beta chain) was retrieved from a study of human T cells and chemical hapten exposure. Time point defined: patch test 1, 2 weeks after DPC sensitization. Regarding treatment: therapeutic diphenylcyclopropenone sensitization with weekly scalp DPC. Investigators collected blood before applying each patch test. Germline CDR1 WNHNN, CDR2 SYGVQD (reference sequence). V was cut by 10 bases and J by 1 base, with 11 bases left in between. This CDR3 is 13 amino acids long. Individual cDNA molecules had unique molecular identifiers attached to them by the library. TCRdb re-called the RACE reads with MiXCR, one entry per CDR3 protein. The data show 370,000 or so distinct CDR3 sequences, with about 4.8% seen just once and 2% to 2.5% held by the top ten. This clonotype was recorded at least ten times.

This TCR was recovered from a woman in her forties or fifties with alopecia areata. Some clones in this sample may be carry-over from other donors' samples. The input for sequencing was whole blood, taken in connection with sensitization to the hapten diphenylcyclopropenone (DPC). The V gene is TRBV10-1, the J gene TRBJ2-1; maybe TRBD2 (6 bases). The CDR3 loop is CATQGGSYNEQFF. In DNA, the CDR3 is TGCGCCACCCAGGGAGGATCCTACAATGAGCAGTTCTTC.